The 31 T cell receptor beta chains presented below share a single source sample, sequenced in a study of T cell responses to AZD1222 COVID-19 vaccine. TCRdb's copy holds only in-frame clones and misses some; the assay was immunoSEQ multiplex PCR. Among roughly 200,000 clones listed, 88% were seen once. The sample was peripheral blood, taken on day 0 of AZD1222 vaccination. The source is an adult in good health.

The chain combines TRBV5-1 with TRBJ2-7; 12 bases map to TRBD2. This CDR3 spans 15 amino acids. Germline trimming cut 1 base from V and 3 bases from J; bases unmatched to any gene: 2. Per germline, CDR1 SGHRS and CDR2 YFSETQ. In DNA form, the CDR3 reads TGCGCCAGCAGCTTGACTAGCGGGGGGCTCTACGAGCAGTACTTC. It yields the protein CASSLTSGGLYEQYF.

This clone was observed a handful of times. The chain recombines TRBV5-4 with TRBJ1-1; 8 nucleotides match TRBD1. V shed 4 bases and J 0 bases; nucleotides not matched to a gene: 5. Germline CDR1 SGHNT, CDR2 YYREEE (reference sequence). This CDR3 region has 15 residues. For the CDR3, the DNA is TGTGCCAGCAGCCCCAGGACAGGGATGAACACTGAAGCTTTCTTT. Its protein product is CASSPRTGMNTEAFF. Filled out from reference TRBV5-4 and TRBJ1-1, the complete variable domain reads ETGVTQSPTHLIKTRGQQVTLRCSSQSGHNTVSWYQQALGQGPQFIFQYYREEENGRGNFPPRFSGLQFPNYSSELNVNALELDDSALYLCASSPRTGMNTEAFFGQGTRLTVV.

The genes are TRBV28 and TRBJ1-5; D call uncertain. The CDR3 has 19 amino acids. The V end lost 1 base, the J end lost 3 bases, and 22 bases lay between the germline ends. The germline gives CDR1 MDHEN, CDR2 SYDVKM. Here the CDR3 reads CASSLLIRLGWTVNQPQHF. The CDR3 nucleotides are TGTGCCAGCAGTTTATTAATCAGGTTGGGGTGGACGGTCAATCAGCCCCAGCATTTT.

The V gene is TRBV12-3 or TRBV12-4, the J gene TRBJ1-2; D is ambiguous. V was cut by 6 bases and J by 5 bases, with 10 bases left in between. The CDR3 loop spans 12 amino acids. The CDR3 loop is CASRRSGYGYTF. In DNA form, the CDR3 reads TGTGCCAGCAGACGATCGGGGTATGGCTACACCTTC.

The CDR3: CASSPPGQGSGANVLTF. In DNA form, the CDR3 reads TGTGCCAGCAGCCCTCCGGGACAGGGGTCCGGGGCCAACGTCCTGACTTTC. V gene TRBV9 combines with J gene TRBJ2-6; 10 bases align to TRBD1. The CDR3 covers 17 residues. Germline CDR1 is SGDLS and CDR2 is YYNGEE. J gave up 4 bases and V 4 bases, and 8 bases lay outside the gene matches.

This clone was seen more than once but under ten times. The CDR3 loop is CASSYVGGPLAGELFF. The CDR3, as DNA: TGTGCCAGCAGTTACGTGGGGGGCCCCCTCGCCGGGGAGCTGTTTTTT. This chain links TRBV6-6 with TRBJ2-2; D may be TRBD1 or TRBD2 (6 bases each). Germline V CDR1 and CDR2: MNHNY, SVGAGI (reference sequence). V was pared by 2 bases and J by 6 bases, with 16 bases between. CDR3 size: 16 residues.

This chain uses TRBV5-4 with TRBJ1-6, with D possibly matching TRBD1 (6 bases). The CDR3 sequence is 14 residues long. CDR1 and CDR2 (germline): SGHNT, YYREEE (reference sequence). Trimming took 4 bases from V and 7 from J, leaving 12 bases between them. In DNA form, the CDR3 reads TGTGCCAGCAGCCCGGGGGCAGCGAATTCACCCCTCCACTTT. Amino acids: CASSPGAANSPLHF.

This clone was seen a single time. This chain joins TRBV7-6 and TRBJ2-7; 7 bases map to TRBD2. In germline, CDR1 is SGHVS, CDR2 FNYEAQ. After removal of 2 bases from V and 0 bases from J, the junction contained 4 bases not matched to a gene. This CDR3 contains 15 residues. The CDR3 is CASSLRPSGSYEQYF. The CDR3 nucleotides are TGTGCCAGCAGCTTAAGGCCTAGCGGCTCCTACGAGCAGTACTTC.

The chain links TRBV19 to TRBJ1-1; the match to TRBD1 covers 7 bases. Germline loops: CDR1 LNHDA, CDR2 SQIVND (reference sequence). CDR3 length: 12 amino acids. With 5 bases clipped from V and 8 bases from J, the junction kept 5 bases outside the gene matches. The CDR3 loop reads CASSPRTGEAFF. CDR3 bases: TGTGCCAGTAGTCCAAGGACAGGCGAAGCTTTCTTT.

The V call is TRBV5-4, the J call TRBJ1-1, with D perhaps matching TRBD1 (6 bases). CDR1 and CDR2 from the germline V gene are SGHNT and YYREEE (reference sequence). The CDR3 runs to 14 residues. V lost 4 bases and J 5 bases, leaving 15 bases between the germline ends. The CDR3 reads CASSLNREVTEAFF. Here the CDR3 DNA reads TGTGCCAGCAGCCTGAACAGGGAGGTTACTGAAGCTTTCTTT.

This sequence joins TRBV3-1 (or the pseudogene TRBV3-2) and TRBJ1-6; 9 bases agree with TRBD1. Germline V CDR1 and CDR2: LGHDT, YNNKEL (reference sequence). With V trimmed by 2 bases and J by 7 bases, 9 bases remained unmatched. The CDR3 is 17 residues long. In DNA, the CDR3 is TGTGCCAGCAGCCAATTTCAGGTGGACAGGGGAAATTCACCCCTCCACTTT. Translating gives CASSQFQVDRGNSPLHF.

This chain joins TRBV28 and TRBJ1-4, with a weak D call TRBD1 (6 bases). This CDR3 comprises 15 residues. The germline gives CDR1 MDHEN, CDR2 SYDVKM. The ends were cut back, 0 bases at V and 8 bases at J, with 13 bases in the middle. CDR3 region: CASSLWGDGGEKLFF. For the CDR3, the DNA is TGTGCCAGCAGTTTATGGGGGGATGGGGGCGAAAAACTGTTTTTT.

This clone was observed a single time. One end of the junction is discordant with germline, which a read error may explain. The rearrangement uses TRBV30 and TRBJ1-1, with TRBD1 identical over 7 bases. The CDR3 covers 16 residues. Germline CDR1 and CDR2: GTSNPN and SVGIG (reference sequence). For the CDR3, the DNA is TGTGCCTGGAGTGCCCCCCCGACAGGGCTCAAAAGGGGTTTCGGTTTT. It yields the protein CAWSAPPTGLKRGFGF. Complete variable domain (other parts from reference TRBV30 and TRBJ1-1): SQTIHQWPATLVQPVGSPLSLECTVEGTSNPNLYWYRQAAGRGLQLLFYSVGIGQISSEVPQNLSASRPQDRQFILSSKKLLLSDSGFYLCAWSAPPTGLKRGFGFGQGTRLTVV.

This chain uses TRBV4-1 with TRBJ1-4; TRBD1 agrees at 9 bases. Germline trimming cut 8 bases from V and 3 bases from J; bases unmatched to any gene: 13. The germline CDR1 and CDR2 sequences are MGHRA and YSYEKL. CDR3 length: 17 amino acids. This CDR3 is CASGRSRDRVPNEKLFF. CDR3 bases: TGCGCCAGCGGCCGCTCCCGGGACAGGGTTCCTAATGAAAAACTGTTTTTT.

CDR3 in DNA: TGTGCCACCAGTGAACCACAGGGGAAAGCTTTCTTT. This encodes CATSEPQGKAFF. J is TRBJ1-1 and V is TRBV24-1; 7 bases match TRBD1. The CDR3 consists of 12 residues. Trimming at V came to 4 bases and at J to 9 bases, leaving 4 bases not matched to a gene. CDR1 and CDR2 from the germline V gene are KGHDR and SFDVKD.

The CDR3 is CASSPAQGASGYTF. In nucleotides, the CDR3 is TGTGCCAGCTCCCCAGCGCAGGGGGCGTCAGGCTACACCTTC. The chain couples TRBV18 to TRBJ1-2; TRBD1 matches 8 bases. Per the germline V gene, CDR1 is KGHSH and CDR2 is LQKENI. There are 14 residues in the CDR3. The junction had 11 bases not matched to a gene; V was cut back by 6 bases and J by 8 bases.

This sequence joins TRBV5-1 and TRBJ2-1; unclear D gene. The V gene lost 0 bases and the J gene lost 5 bases, with 12 bases spanning the gap. The CDR3 length is 15 residues. CDR1 and CDR2 (germline): SGHRS, YFSETQ. CDR3 residues: CASSLESLVDNEQFF. CDR3 bases: TGCGCCAGCAGCTTGGAAAGTCTCGTGGACAATGAGCAGTTCTTC.

The chain couples TRBV5-1 to TRBJ2-1; D is possibly TRBD1 (6 bases). This CDR3 has 14 residues. Germline V lookup: CDR1 SGHRS, CDR2 YFSETQ. V was cut by 4 bases and J by 5 bases, with 13 bases left in between. The CDR3 bases are TGCGCCAGCAGCCCATGGGGGCACGACAATGAGCAGTTCTTC. Protein product: CASSPWGHDNEQFF. Complete variable domain (other parts from reference TRBV5-1 and TRBJ2-1): KAGVTQTPRYLIKTRGQQVTLSCSPISGHRSVSWYQQTPGQGLQFLFEYFSETQRNKGNFPGRFSGRQFSNSRSEMNVSTLELGDSALYLCASSPWGHDNEQFFGPGTRLTVL.

The chain is built from TRBV3-1 (or the pseudogene TRBV3-2) and TRBJ2-1; D unclear. CDR1 and CDR2 (germline): LGHDT, YNNKEL (reference sequence). This CDR3 spans 14 amino acids. V was cut by 1 base and J by 10 bases, with 14 bases left in between. The CDR3 sequence: CASSQGFGFGEQFF. CDR3 DNA: TGTGCCAGCAGCCAAGGGTTTGGATTTGGGGAGCAGTTCTTC.

For the CDR3, the DNA is TGCGCCAGCAGGGGCCGGAACAACCAAGAGACCCAGTACTTC. Translating gives CASRGRNNQETQYF. This chain uses TRBV5-1 with TRBJ2-5; D gene uncertain. Deletions cut 5 bases from V and 0 bases from J, with 11 bases between. This CDR3 is 14 amino acids long. Germline CDR1 and CDR2: SGHRS and YFSETQ.

The gene calls are TRBV5-5 and TRBJ1-1, with D unclear. Trimming pared 5 bases from V and 3 bases from J, leaving 20 bases between. Germline V lookup: CDR1 SGHKS, CDR2 YYEKEE (reference sequence). The CDR3 loop spans 16 amino acids. DNA of the CDR3: TGTGCCAGCAGTCCCTACCTTGCTACAGTGGACACTGAAGCTTTCTTT. Amino acids: CASSPYLATVDTEAFF.

The V and J genes are TRBV2 and TRBJ2-1; D call uncertain. Germline CDR1 is SNHLY and CDR2 is FYNNEI. The CDR3 covers 13 residues. V was cut by 5 bases and J by 9 bases, with 14 bases left in between. CDR3 sequence (DNA): TGTGCCAGCAGTCCCTCCCAGGCCGGTGAGCAGTTCTTC. Amino acid sequence: CASSPSQAGEQFF.

With regard to this clone: This sample includes further DNA sequences coding for the same CDR3. The genes are TRBV12-3 or TRBV12-4 and TRBJ1-5, with D tentatively TRBD1 (5 bases). V lost 3 bases and J lost 5, with 8 bases in between. The CDR3 runs 13 residues. Here the CDR3 reads CASSFQGDQPQHF. The CDR3 region has the DNA TGTGCCAGCAGTTTTCAGGGAGATCAGCCCCAGCATTTT.

The chain combines TRBV7-8 with TRBJ1-2, with no clear D. V was shortened by 1 base and J by 4 bases, with 4 bases between the two germline ends. The germline V gene has CDR1 SGHVS and CDR2 FQNEAQ. The CDR3 loop spans 12 amino acids. This CDR3 reads CASSLGIYGYTF. CDR3 sequence (DNA): TGTGCCAGCAGCTTAGGGATCTATGGCTACACCTTC.

The chain couples TRBV7-9 to TRBJ1-5, with TRBD1 identical over 9 bases. Germline V gene sequence: CDR1 SEHNR, CDR2 FQNEAQ (reference sequence). The CDR3 consists of 16 residues. The ends lost 1 base at V and 4 bases at J; junction bases unmatched: 5. The CDR3 DNA reads as TGTGCCAGCAGCTTAGTCAGGACAGGGGAGAATCAGCCCCAGCATTTT. It is translated as CASSLVRTGENQPQHF. Supplemented by reference TRBV7-9 and TRBJ1-5, the full variable domain reads DTGVSQNPRHKITKRGQNVTFRCDPISEHNRLYWYRQTLGQGPEFLTYFQNEAQLEKSRLLSDRFSAERPKGSFSTLEIQRTEQGDSAMYLCASSLVRTGENQPQHFGDGTRLSIL.

The rearrangement joins TRBV11-1 to TRBJ1-4, with 7 bases fitting TRBD1. Germline V gene lookup returns CDR1 SGHAT and CDR2 FQDESV (reference sequence). The CDR3 spans 15 residues. V shed 8 bases and J 0 bases; nucleotides not matched to a gene: 6. The CDR3 nucleotides are TGTGCCAGCCGACGAGGACAGGCAACTAATGAAAAACTGTTTTTT. It is translated as CASRRGQATNEKLFF. Full variable domain (outside the CDR3, taken from reference TRBV11-1 and TRBJ1-4): EAEVAQSPRYKITEKSQAVAFWCDPISGHATLYWYRQILGQGPELLVQFQDESVVDDSQLPKDRFSAERLKGVDSTLKIQPAELGDSAMYLCASRRGQATNEKLFFGSGTQLSVL.

The chain joins TRBV30 to TRBJ1-2; TRBD1 matches 10 bases. CDR1 is GTSNPN, CDR2 SVGIG, per germline (reference sequence). The CDR3 is made up of 15 amino acids. Losses at the gene ends were 0 bases for V and 3 bases for J; bases not matched to a gene: 4. CDR3 bases: TGTGCCTGGAGTGTACGGGGACAGGGGTACTATGGCTACACCTTC. Its protein product is CAWSVRGQGYYGYTF.

The chain has TRBV4-1 and TRBJ2-3, with a weak D call TRBD2 (6 bases). Trimming cost V 0 bases and J 0 bases, with 22 bases left between them. Per the germline V gene, CDR1 is MGHRA and CDR2 is YSYEKL. The CDR3 sequence is 20 residues long. In DNA form, the CDR3 reads TGCGCCAGCAGCCAAGATCCCGTCAGGTGGCGGGGACCTAGCACAGATACGCAGTATTTT. It translates to CASSQDPVRWRGPSTDTQYF.

The chain is built from TRBV7-2 and TRBJ1-1, with D perhaps matching TRBD1 (5 bases). The CDR3 contains 13 residues. Trimming stripped 3 bases from V and 4 bases from J, with 9 bases between. CDR1 is SGHTA, CDR2 FQGNSA, per germline. The CDR3 DNA reads TGTGCCAGCAGCTTTAGGGGTCCCACTGAAGCTTTCTTT. Translation: CASSFRGPTEAFF.

CDR3 protein: CASSSGQAINYGYTF. In nucleotides, the CDR3 is TGCGCCAGCAGCTCGGGACAGGCGATAAACTATGGCTACACCTTC. The rearrangement links TRBV5-1 to TRBJ1-2; 8 bases are shared with TRBD1. The CDR3 spans 15 residues. The ends lost 3 bases at V and 2 bases at J; junction bases unmatched: 6. The germline V gene has CDR1 SGHRS and CDR2 YFSETQ. Drawing the rest from reference TRBV5-1 and TRBJ1-2, the complete variable domain is KAGVTQTPRYLIKTRGQQVTLSCSPISGHRSVSWYQQTPGQGLQFLFEYFSETQRNKGNFPGRFSGRQFSNSRSEMNVSTLELGDSALYLCASSSGQAINYGYTFGSGTRLTVV.

This chain joins TRBV25-1 and TRBJ2-4; D tentatively fits TRBD1 or TRBD2 (5 bases each). V was shortened by 8 bases and J by 3 bases, with 17 bases between the two germline ends. This CDR3 contains 15 residues. CDR1 MGHDK and CDR2 SYGVNS come from the germline V gene. The CDR3 is CASSTGTGSKNIQYF. DNA for the CDR3: TGTGCCAGCTCCACCGGGACGGGCAGCAAAAACATTCAGTACTTC.